These 14 T cell receptor beta chains were sequenced from one sample in a study of blood T cells in healthy people across ages. Then a second PCR, running about 6 to 12 cycles, was carried out with a sample-barcoded 5' primer and a J-beta primer mix. TCRdb re-called the 5' RACE reads with MiXCR, one entry per CDR3 protein. This table holds about 640,000 distinct CDR3 sequences, 58% found once. The source material was blood. Receptors originate from a man aged 60-69 years in good health.

This clonotype was seen many times. The chain is built from TRBV28 and TRBJ2-6, with D hard to call. V shed 8 bases and J shed 0 bases, with 2 bases lying between them. Germline values: CDR1 MDHEN, CDR2 SYDVKM. This CDR3 is built from 12 residues. For the CDR3, the DNA is TGTGCCAGCCGCTCTGGGGCCAACGTCCTGACTTTC. This gives the protein CASRSGANVLTF. Based on the CDR3 plus reference TRBV28 and TRBJ2-6, the full variable domain is DVKVTQSSRYLVKRTGEKVFLECVQDMDHENMFWYRQDPGLGLRLIYFSYDVKMKEKGDIPEGYSVSREKKERFSLILESASTNQTSMYLCASRSGANVLTFGAGSRLTVL.

The V and J genes are TRBV25-1 and TRBJ2-5, with TRBD2 matching 7 bases. The V and J ends lost 1 base and 5 bases, in that order; junction bases with no gene match: 13. The CDR3 loop spans 17 amino acids. CDR1 MGHDK and CDR2 SYGVNS come from the germline V gene. In DNA, the CDR3 is TGTGCCAGCAGTGAATTGGGCAACCCGGGGGGAGGGGAGACCCAGTACTTC. Its translation is CASSELGNPGGGETQYF.

This clonotype was seen a handful of times. The CDR3, as DNA: TGTGCCAGCAGCTTATCCAGAGAGGGGGCGGACACTGAAGCTTTCTTT. Translated: CASSLSREGADTEAFF. V gene TRBV11-3 combines with J gene TRBJ1-1, with 7 bases matching TRBD1. The CDR3 is 16 amino acids. CDR1 and CDR2 (germline): SGHNT, YENEEA. V lost 2 bases and J lost 3; bases outside the gene matches: 9. The variable domain in full, with the rest retrieved from reference TRBV11-3 and TRBJ1-1, is EAGVVQSPRYKIIEKKQPVAFWCNPISGHNTLYWYLQNLGQGPELLIRYENEEAVDDSQLPKDRFSAERLKGVDSTLKIQPAELGDSAVYLCASSLSREGADTEAFFGQGTRLTVV.

V usage is TRBV5-1 and J usage is TRBJ2-1; 11 positions match TRBD1. The length of the CDR3 is 14 residues. The germline V gene has CDR1 SGHRS and CDR2 YFSETQ. V shed 5 bases, J shed 7 bases, and the junction held 5 bases outside the gene matches. CDR3 sequence (DNA): TGCGCCAGCAGGCAGGGACAGGGGGGTAATGAGCAGTTCTTC. Its protein product is CASRQGQGGNEQFF.

Ten or more counts support this clonotype. The chain is built from TRBV7-6 and TRBJ2-1; no firm D call. The length of the CDR3 is 17 residues. The germline gives CDR1 SGHVS, CDR2 FNYEAQ. The ends were cut back, 0 bases at V and 0 bases at J, with 12 bases in the middle. DNA for the CDR3: TGTGCCAGCAGCTTAGCTGGATCCGCGAGCTCCTACAATGAGCAGTTCTTC. It encodes CASSLAGSASSYNEQFF.

A few counts support this clonotype. V and J are TRBV29-1 and TRBJ2-1, with D tentatively TRBD2 (5 bases). Trimming removed 4 bases at V and 6 bases at J, with 13 bases between. The germline gives CDR1 SQVTM, CDR2 ANQGSEA. This CDR3 comprises 13 residues. CDR3 amino acids: CSVVPAGPNEQFF. CDR3 DNA: TGCAGCGTTGTTCCCGCGGGCCCCAATGAGCAGTTCTTC.

This clonotype was counted between two and nine times. The chain combines TRBV6-5 with TRBJ2-5; D gene unclear. Trimming took 6 bases from V and 2 from J, leaving 10 bases between them. This CDR3 is built from 13 residues. The germline V gene has CDR1 MNHEY and CDR2 SVGAGI. CDR3 residues: CASRQDGQETQYF. CDR3 coding DNA: TGTGCCAGCAGGCAGGACGGTCAAGAGACCCAGTACTTC.

Remarks on this clonotype: One end of the junction varies from germline; a read error may be responsible. The chain is built from TRBV3-1 and TRBJ1-2; 9 nucleotides align to TRBD1. The CDR3 extends over 14 amino acids. The germline V gene encodes CDR1 LGHDT and CDR2 YNNKEL (reference sequence). CDR3 coding DNA: TGCGCCAGCAGCCAAGACAGGGGGGGCTATGGCTACACCTTC. Protein sequence: CASSQDRGGYGYTF.

This clonotype has more than one count but fewer than ten. The rearrangement joins TRBV5-1 to TRBJ2-1; D not certain. The V end lost 2 bases, the J end lost 5 bases, and 14 bases lay between the germline ends. The germline V gene has CDR1 SGHRS and CDR2 YFSETQ. The CDR3 covers 15 residues. In DNA form, the CDR3 reads TGCGCCAGCAGCTTTATGTCGCGGCCCAACAATGAGCAGTTCTTC. It specifies CASSFMSRPNNEQFF.

Only a few counts were recorded for this clonotype. This rearrangement joins TRBV5-1 to TRBJ2-7, with a tentative D call TRBD1 (5 bases). Germline V gene data show CDR1 as SGHRS and CDR2 as YFSETQ. CDR3 length: 15 amino acids. The V and J ends lost 0 bases and 4 bases respectively, with 14 bases between them. In DNA form, the CDR3 reads TGCGCCAGCAGCTTGGGGCAGGGTGGTTTATACGAGCAGTACTTC. Its translation is CASSLGQGGLYEQYF.

This clonotype was recorded a few times. This chain joins TRBV29-1 and TRBJ2-5, with D possibly matching TRBD1 (6 bases). Germline lookup yields CDR1 SQVTM and CDR2 ANQGSEA. The CDR3 has 15 amino acids. With 1 base removed from V and 1 base from J, the gap between germline ends came to 13 bases. The CDR3 is CSVEGDRTSQETQYF. The CDR3 region has the DNA TGCAGCGTTGAAGGTGACAGGACGTCCCAAGAGACCCAGTACTTC.

The chain carries TRBV6-6 and TRBJ2-7, with D possibly matching TRBD1 (5 bases). V shed 0 bases and J shed 1 base, with 13 bases lying between them. Germline V CDR1 and CDR2: MNHNY, SVGAGI (reference sequence). CDR3 length equals 16 residues. The CDR3 nucleotides read TGTGCCAGCAGTTACTCGGCCAGACAGCCATCCTACGAGCAGTACTTC. The encoded protein is CASSYSARQPSYEQYF.

The V gene is TRBV20-1, the J gene TRBJ1-2; D may be TRBD1 (6 bases). This CDR3 contains 13 residues. Trimming shortened V by 3 bases and J by 3 bases, and 11 bases separated the two germline ends. Germline lookup yields CDR1 DFQATT and CDR2 SNEGSKA (reference sequence). CDR3 nucleotides: TGCAGTGCTAGGTCGACAGGCGACTATGGCTACACCTTC. Its protein product is CSARSTGDYGYTF.

This clonotype turned up a few times. In DNA, the CDR3 is TGCGCCAGCCGAAATCCGGGCGCAGGTTCAAACTACGAGCAGTACTTC. Residues: CASRNPGAGSNYEQYF. The chain couples TRBV5-1 to TRBJ2-7; no clear D. V lost 7 bases to trimming and J lost 3 bases, with 23 bases between them. Germline V gene data show CDR1 as SGHRS and CDR2 as YFSETQ. The CDR3 extends over 16 amino acids.